Listed below are T cell receptor beta chains from one sample, sequenced in a study of T cell responses to AZD1222 COVID-19 vaccine. Measured with immunoSEQ multiplex PCR; TCRdb has only the in-frame clones, and not every one. The data hold roughly 170,000 clones, with 91% observed a single time. The sample here was peripheral blood, taken on day 0 of AZD1222 vaccination. The receptors were gathered from an adult in good health. Both conserved end residues are part of each CDR3. Clone size is stated in some rows and not others, as once, few, many or a class when expanded.

J	size	V	CDR3
TRBJ1-2	-	TRBV27	CASSLSTGRTKGYTF
TRBJ2-1	-	TRBV5-1	CASSWTTGVEQFF
TRBJ2-5	-	TRBV5-6	CASSSGQGLRWETQYF
TRBJ1-5	-	TRBV5-5	CASSPDVGRGQPQHF
TRBJ2-5	-	TRBV7-8	CASTQIGPQETQYF
TRBJ2-2	-	TRBV6-2/TRBV6-3	CASRPGESDGELFF
TRBJ1-1	once	TRBV14	CASSHISGRNLMNTEAFF
TRBJ2-7	once	TRBV7-3	CASSSSLVHEQYF
TRBJ1-5	-	TRBV6-5	CASSLWANQPQHF
TRBJ1-3	few	TRBV6-1	CASSEAGQGKHGNTIYF
TRBJ1-3	-	TRBV18	CASSPEGIGNTIYF
TRBJ2-2	-	TRBV6-2/TRBV6-3	CASSALATGELFF
TRBJ2-7	-	TRBV3-1/TRBV3-2	CASSQGMQREQYF
TRBJ1-6	-	TRBV5-1	CASSPGWNSPLHF
TRBJ2-1	-	TRBV5-4	CASSSTGFDEQFF
TRBJ1-5	-	TRBV28	CASRFLDRGVNQPQHF
TRBJ1-4	-	TRBV5-1	CASSVTVNEKLFF
TRBJ2-7	-	TRBV4-3	CASSRDSDYEQYF
TRBJ2-5	-	TRBV19	CASSITRQETQYF
TRBJ2-5	-	TRBV6-5	CASKVAGGETQYF
TRBJ2-1	-	TRBV6-4	CASSDEREGPLNEQFF
TRBJ1-1	-	TRBV10-1	CASSASTGNTEAFF
TRBJ2-7	-	TRBV25-1	CASRGLAGGGEQYF
TRBJ2-1	once	TRBV4-1	CASSQDWPLASEQFF
TRBJ1-1	-	TRBV7-9	CASSASTVQAEAFF
TRBJ1-5	-	TRBV3-1/TRBV3-2	CASSQGTGVQPQHF
TRBJ2-7	once	TRBV7-2	CASSLAGQGAYEQYF
TRBJ2-7	-	TRBV10-3	CAISAGLQIYEQYF
TRBJ1-1	-	TRBV20-1	CSEKDRAEAFF
TRBJ2-5	few	TRBV24-1	CATSGKRGGIETQYF
TRBJ2-7	once	TRBV5-6	CASSLVRIPYEQYF
TRBJ2-1	-	TRBV28	CASRGPGQGVIGEQFF
TRBJ2-3	once	TRBV21-1	CASSPATRIIGTQYF
TRBJ1-1	once	TRBV5-1	CASSLKVVSRAFF
TRBJ1-4	-	TRBV30	CAWSVQGGVGEKLFF
TRBJ1-5	-	TRBV10-2	CASSDDRAGLQPQHF
TRBJ1-2	-	TRBV11-2	CASSPGTAYGYTF
TRBJ2-7	-	TRBV5-1	CASSSGQGHEQYF
TRBJ2-3	-	TRBV4-3	CASSQSGTSATDTQYF
TRBJ2-3	-	TRBV11-2	CASSSRTIFGNTQYF
TRBJ1-6	once	TRBV6-1	CASSEYADNSPLHF
TRBJ1-1	-	TRBV20-1	CSASRVGGNTEAFF
TRBJ2-5	-	TRBV9	CASSVDWRGGLAQYF
TRBJ2-1	-	TRBV25-1	CASSPSGFIHNEQFF
TRBJ1-1	-	TRBV5-6	CASSFKGAKAFF
TRBJ2-7	once	TRBV6-2/TRBV6-3	CASSPDFYKRGRFTYEQYF
TRBJ1-3	-	TRBV11-2	CASSFSRALSGNTIYF
TRBJ2-1	-	TRBV19	CASSPVGGALDEQFF
TRBJ2-3	-	TRBV9	CASSPGVGFSDTQYF
TRBJ2-3	-	TRBV7-2	CASSLGFQRGSTDTQYF
TRBJ2-1	-	TRBV27	CASSSSLVGIGPTYNEQFF
TRBJ1-6	-	TRBV11-2	CASSLDRGSTPLHF
TRBJ2-1	-	TRBV5-1	CASSREGQGIYNEQFF